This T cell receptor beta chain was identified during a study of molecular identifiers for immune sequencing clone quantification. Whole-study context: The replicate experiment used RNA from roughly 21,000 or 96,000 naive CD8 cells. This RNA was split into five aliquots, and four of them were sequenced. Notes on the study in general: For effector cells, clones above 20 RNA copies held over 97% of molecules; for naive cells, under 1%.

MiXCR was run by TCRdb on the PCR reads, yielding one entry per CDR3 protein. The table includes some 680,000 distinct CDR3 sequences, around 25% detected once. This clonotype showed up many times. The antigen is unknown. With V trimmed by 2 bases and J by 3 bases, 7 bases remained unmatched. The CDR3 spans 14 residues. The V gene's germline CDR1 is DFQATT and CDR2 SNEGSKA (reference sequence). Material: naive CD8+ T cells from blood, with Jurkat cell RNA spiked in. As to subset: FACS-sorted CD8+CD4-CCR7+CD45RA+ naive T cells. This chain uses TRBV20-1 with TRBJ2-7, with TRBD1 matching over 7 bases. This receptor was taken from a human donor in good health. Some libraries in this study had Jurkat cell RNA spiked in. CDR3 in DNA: TGCAGTGCTAGACGAGAGGCAGGGGGCTACGAGCAGTACTTC. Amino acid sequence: CSARREAGGYEQYF.